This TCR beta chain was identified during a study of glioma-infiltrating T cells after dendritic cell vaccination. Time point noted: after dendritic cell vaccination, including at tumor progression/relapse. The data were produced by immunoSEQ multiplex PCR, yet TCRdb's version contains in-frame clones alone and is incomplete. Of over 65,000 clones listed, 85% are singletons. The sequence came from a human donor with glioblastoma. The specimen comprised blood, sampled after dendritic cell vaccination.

For the CDR3, the DNA is TGTGCCAGCAGTCCACTCCAGGGGTTCGATGAAAAACTGTTTTTT. Translation gives CASSPLQGFDEKLFF. The chain is built from TRBV2 and TRBJ1-4; tentative D call: TRBD1 (6 bases). The CDR3 consists of 15 residues. Germline V gives CDR1 SNHLY, CDR2 FYNNEI. V lost 5 bases and J 6 bases, leaving 16 bases between the germline ends.